These T cell receptor beta chains were read from a single sample in a study of control samples from healthy donors and cancer patients. This table comes from immunoSEQ multiplex PCR, and its TCRdb copy is limited to in-frame clones, with some not included. In the table there are 100,000 to 150,000 clones, roughly 92% of which are singletons. The sequenced material came from blood. The receptor set was obtained from a man aged 18 to 29 in good health. The CDR3 runs from the conserved cysteine through the conserved F or W. A D gene is named only where the DNA matches it firmly. Rows may omit the clone size; those that give it use once, few, many or a size class.

size,V,D,J,CDR3,DNA
-,TRBV12-5,-,TRBJ2-5,CASGLGLGETQYF,TGTGCTAGTGGTTTGGGACTAGGGGAGACCCAGTACTTC
-,TRBV19,-,TRBJ2-1,CASSIDVADEQFF,TGTGCCAGTAGTATAGACGTGGCGGATGAGCAGTTCTTC
-,TRBV7-2,-,TRBJ1-6,CASSPSETLHF,TGTGCCAGCAGCCCGTCAGAGACCCTCCACTTT
-,TRBV2,-,TRBJ2-5,CASKQFGTEQETQYF,TGTGCCAGCAAACAGTTCGGAACAGAGCAAGAGACCCAGTACTTC
once,TRBV5-6,-,TRBJ1-1,CASSRSYDTEAFF,TGTGCCAGCAGCCGAAGCTATGACACTGAAGCTTTCTTT
-,TRBV20-1,-,TRBJ2-1,CSAQTYNEQFF,TGCAGTGCTCAGACTTACAATGAGCAGTTCTTC
-,TRBV12-3/TRBV12-4,TRBD1,TRBJ1-2,CASSTGTGYGYTF,TGTGCCAGCAGCACCGGGACAGGGTATGGCTACACCTTC
-,TRBV7-9,-,TRBJ1-1,CASSLLETEAFF,TGTGCCAGCAGCTTATTGGAGACTGAAGCTTTCTTT
-,TRBV9,TRBD2,TRBJ2-4,CASSVGGGAKNIQYF,TGTGCCAGCAGCGTAGGCGGGGGGGCCAAAAACATTCAGTACTTC
-,TRBV2,TRBD2,TRBJ2-7,CASSGLAGSSYEQYF,TGTGCCAGCAGCGGACTAGCGGGGAGCTCCTACGAGCAGTACTTC
-,TRBV5-1,-,TRBJ2-3,CASSQNRLATISTDTQYF,TGCGCCAGCAGCCAGAACCGCCTAGCGACAATTAGCACAGATACGCAGTATTTT
-,TRBV11-3,-,TRBJ1-1,CASSLDHNTEAFF,TGTGCCAGCAGCTTAGACCATAACACTGAAGCTTTCTTT
-,TRBV5-4,-,TRBJ1-2,CASTSTNYGYTF,TGTGCCAGCACCTCGACTAACTATGGCTACACCTTC
-,TRBV18,-,TRBJ2-3,CASSLVRGGTTDTQYF,TGTGCCAGCTCACTGGTCCGGGGTGGCACCACAGATACGCAGTATTTT
-,TRBV5-1,TRBD1,TRBJ1-2,CASSSQPGQGDLRGYTF,TGCGCCAGCAGCTCCCAGCCGGGACAGGGGGATTTGAGGGGCTACACCTTC
-,TRBV11-2,-,TRBJ2-7,CASSLGQPYEQYF,TGTGCCAGCAGCTTAGGACAGCCCTACGAGCAGTACTTC
-,TRBV10-3,-,TRBJ1-6,CAISAGGAQSFYNSPLHF,TGTGCCATCAGTGCCGGAGGGGCCCAAAGCTTCTATAATTCACCCCTCCACTTT
-,TRBV6-6,-,TRBJ2-1,CASITGGEQFF,TGTGCCAGCATCACCGGAGGTGAGCAGTTCTTC
-,TRBV11-2,TRBD1,TRBJ1-1,CASSLGDRPNTEAFF,TGTGCCAGCAGCTTAGGGGACAGACCGAACACTGAAGCTTTCTTT
-,TRBV11-2,TRBD2,TRBJ2-1,CASSLVSRGGPNEQFF,TGTGCCAGCAGCTTAGTTTCTCGGGGGGGCCCCAATGAGCAGTTCTTC
once,TRBV2,-,TRBJ2-7,CASRKTVGDEQYF,TGTGCCAGCAGGAAGACGGTCGGGGACGAGCAGTACTTC
-,TRBV9,TRBD1,TRBJ1-1,CASSPRQGMDTEAFF,TGTGCCAGCAGCCCCCGACAGGGGATGGACACTGAAGCTTTCTTT
-,TRBV5-1,-,TRBJ2-1,CASSLALGNEQFF,TGCGCCAGCAGCTTGGCTTTGGGGAATGAGCAGTTCTTC
-,TRBV30,-,TRBJ2-2,CAWSVLVISGRRLTGELFF,TGTGCCTGGAGTGTACTAGTTATTTCGGGCAGGCGCCTAACCGGGGAGCTGTTTTTT
-,TRBV5-1,-,TRBJ2-3,CASSLGGSQGGTDTQYF,TGCGCCAGCAGCTTGGGAGGGTCACAGGGAGGGACAGATACGCAGTATTTT
-,TRBV18,TRBD1,TRBJ2-7,CASSPGQGASYEQYF,TGTGCCAGCTCACCGGGACAGGGGGCCTCCTACGAGCAGTACTTC
-,TRBV7-9,-,TRBJ2-1,CASSLGAPNEQFF,TGTGCCAGCAGCTTAGGGGCCCCGAATGAGCAGTTCTTC
once,TRBV28,TRBD1,TRBJ1-2,CASSRPPGQSFGYTF,TGTGCCAGCAGTCGACCGCCGGGACAGAGTTTCGGCTACACCTTC
-,TRBV2,-,TRBJ2-7,CASSGGRDTYEQYF,TGTGCCAGCAGTGGAGGCAGGGACACCTACGAGCAGTACTTC
-,TRBV14,TRBD2,TRBJ2-5,CASSQGLGGGTQETQYF,TGTGCCAGCAGCCAAGGCTTGGGCGGGGGAACCCAAGAGACCCAGTACTTC
once,TRBV7-9,-,TRBJ2-5,CASSRPGGETQYF,TGTGCCAGCAGCCGTCCAGGTGGGGAGACCCAGTACTTC
-,TRBV7-2,TRBD2,TRBJ2-1,CASSLGRRGGYNEQFF,TGTGCCAGCAGCTTAGGGCGGCGGGGGGGGTACAATGAGCAGTTCTTC
-,TRBV14,-,TRBJ2-3,CASSQAPLPDTQYF,TGTGCCAGCAGCCAAGCGCCTTTGCCAGATACGCAGTATTTT
-,TRBV7-9,-,TRBJ2-5,CASSFITLTNETQYF,TGTGCCAGCAGCTTTATTACACTAACGAATGAGACCCAGTACTTC
-,TRBV6-6,TRBD2,TRBJ2-7,CASSSRGLAAAYEQYF,TGTGCCAGCAGTTCCCGGGGACTAGCGGCGGCCTACGAGCAGTACTTC
-,TRBV11-3,TRBD1,TRBJ2-3,CASSLGQRRSDTQYF,TGTGCCAGCAGCTTGGGACAGAGAAGGTCAGATACGCAGTATTTT
-,TRBV4-1,TRBD1,TRBJ2-1,CASSPPDRVNEQFF,TGCGCCAGCAGCCCACCAGACAGGGTAAATGAGCAGTTCTTC
-,TRBV30,-,TRBJ2-5,CAWTRQSVAKTQYF,TGTGCCTGGACCCGCCAGTCCGTGGCTAAGACCCAGTACTTC
-,TRBV7-9,-,TRBJ1-2,CASSLDAQGSGDGYTF,TGTGCCAGCAGCTTAGATGCCCAGGGCTCTGGCGATGGCTACACCTTC